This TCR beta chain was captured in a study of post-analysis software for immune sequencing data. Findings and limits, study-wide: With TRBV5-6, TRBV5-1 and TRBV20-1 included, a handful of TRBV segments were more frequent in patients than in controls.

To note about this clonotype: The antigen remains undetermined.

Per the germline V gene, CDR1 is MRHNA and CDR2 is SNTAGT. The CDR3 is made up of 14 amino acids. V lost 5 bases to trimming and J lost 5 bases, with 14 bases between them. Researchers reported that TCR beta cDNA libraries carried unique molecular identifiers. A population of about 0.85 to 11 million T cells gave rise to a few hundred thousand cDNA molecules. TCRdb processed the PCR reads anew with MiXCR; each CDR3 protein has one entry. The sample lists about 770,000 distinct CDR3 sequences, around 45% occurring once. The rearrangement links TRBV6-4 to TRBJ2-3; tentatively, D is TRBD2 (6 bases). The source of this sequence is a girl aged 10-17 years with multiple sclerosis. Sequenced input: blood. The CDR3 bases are TGTGCCAGCAGTCCGGATCTTAGCGGAGATACGCAGTATTTT. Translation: CASSPDLSGDTQYF.